This passage covers 3 T cell receptor beta chains from one sample sequenced in a study of cytomegalovirus exposure and HLA in healthy donors. Repertoires were generated with immunoSEQ multiplex PCR, while TCRdb's copy carries only in-frame clones and drops some. The sample holds roughly 350,000 clones; 70% to 90% are singletons and the top ten take under 0.85%. The specimen sequenced was PBMCs. These receptors were taken from a woman younger than 30 in good health and CMV-seronegative.

Only one count was recorded for this clone. V and J are TRBV7-2 and TRBJ2-7; 9 nucleotides agree with TRBD1. From germline, CDR1 is SGHTA and CDR2 FQGNSA. The length of the CDR3 is 14 residues. The V and J ends lost 5 bases and 3 bases, in that order; junction bases with no gene match: 5. The CDR3 nucleotides are TGTGCCAGCAGCCAGGGACAGGGAGACTACGAGCAGTACTTC. Amino acid sequence: CASSQGQGDYEQYF.

The chain uses TRBV7-2 and TRBJ1-3; D is unresolved. The germline CDR1 and CDR2 sequences are SGHTA and FQGNSA. The V gene lost 11 bases and the J gene lost 4 bases, with 12 bases spanning the gap. The CDR3 is 12 residues long. The CDR3 DNA is TGTGCCGCGGTGGTTTCGGGAAACACCATATATTTT. Translating gives CAAVVSGNTIYF.

This clone was observed once. V usage is TRBV5-1 and J usage is TRBJ1-4; D is perhaps TRBD1 (5 bases). The CDR3 is 15 amino acids. Germline V gene sequence: CDR1 SGHRS, CDR2 YFSETQ. V dropped 5 bases and J dropped 7 bases, with 18 bases sitting between them. CDR3 residues: CASRPDSTGTEKLFF. The CDR3 bases are TGCGCCAGCAGACCCGACAGCACCGGTACTGAAAAACTGTTTTTT.